This entry lists 2 T cell receptor beta chains sequenced from one sample in a study of identifying expanded T cells in peripheral blood. Here immunoSEQ multiplex PCR was the method, and the copy in TCRdb shows in-frame clones only, minus some. The sample yields fewer than 130,000 clones, around 89% seen once. Material: blood. All receptors come from a person between 18 and 75 years old in good health.

The rearrangement uses TRBV2 and TRBJ2-1; tentatively, D is TRBD1 (5 bases). This CDR3 region has 13 residues. V gave up 4 bases and J gave up 4 bases, with 8 bases separating them. Germline-derived CDR1 and CDR2 are SNHLY and FYNNEI. Here the CDR3 DNA reads TGTGCCAGCAGTGTTCAGGGTTACAATGAGCAGTTCTTC. Translation: CASSVQGYNEQFF.

V gene TRBV29-1 combines with J gene TRBJ2-7; 8 bases line up with TRBD1. J lost 5 bases, V lost 2 bases, and 5 bases had no gene match. The CDR3 sequence is 13 residues long. Germline V gene lookup returns CDR1 SQVTM and CDR2 ANQGSEA. The CDR3 bases are TGCAGCGTTGAAATGACCAGGGGGCACGAGCAGTACTTC. Translation gives CSVEMTRGHEQYF.